This T cell receptor beta chain appears in the sequencing data of a study of blood T cell repertoires in COVID-19 (dated by TCRdb to 2019 to 2021). In the study overall: The collaborator samples originated in the United States, Italy and Spain and spanned the acute and convalescent phases of COVID-19. The dataset comprised deeply sampled blood TCRbeta repertoires from subjects exposed to, actively infected with, or recovered from COVID-19. The repertoires were released in a freely available public database meant as a resource for research on the immune response to SARS-CoV-2. Samples came from the ongoing ImmuneRACE study (first 160 participants) plus 1,254 subjects from 6 global collaborators. A de-identified subject ID, COVID-19 status, age in years and sex were almost always included in the sample metadata. Where available, HLA class I and class II types were taken from metadata supplied by the sample provider and were not determined by assay-based typing. The prospective study material was composed of cDNA or gDNA derived from T cells, B-cell-depleted T cells, or PBMCs. General findings and caveats noted by the study authors: How much clinical and demographic metadata was included differed by source and by participant, and the metadata was provided uncurated.

Enrolling through a virtual design, the prospective study's participants ranged in age from roughly 18 to 95 years and lived across some 23 United States geographic areas. In the prospective study, cohorts were assigned on the basis of participant-reported clinical history obtained from a screening survey and a study questionnaire. ImmuneRACE Cohort 3 recovered participants were defined by two consecutive negative NP/OP PCR tests, healthcare professional clearance, or symptom resolution. Each participant in the prospective study had whole blood, serum and a nasopharyngeal or oropharyngeal swab collected by mobile phlebotomists. Prospective study participants could optionally give additional blood draws and questionnaires over an approximately two-month period. Before DNA extraction, blood samples from the prospective study were shipped at room temperature or frozen. A remark on this clone: This clone's antigen is unknown. No much larger clone exists at a distance of one base, and base qualities are not known.

The immunoSEQ Assay, a bias-controlled multiplex PCR, was used to amplify TCRbeta CDR3 regions from genomic DNA. On the study's bioinformatics: Nucleated cell counts per sample were estimated from amplification of reference gene primers within the assay. Sequence reads were collapsed and filtered to measure the absolute abundance of every unique TCRbeta CDR3 rearrangement. For each sample, productive Simpson clonality was calculated by taking the square root of Simpson's diversity index across productive rearrangements. TCRdb stores this immuneACCESS table with in-frame sequences only. Part of the clones is absent; in the studies checked, under half of the shortfall reflects unresolved V genes, and no reason is known for the rest. The V and J calls and the clone size are those of that table, but D and trimming were determined from the DNA. Across this sample there are about 150,000 clones, with around 84% seen only once. 7.3% of the sample belongs to the ten largest clones.

Based on the germline V gene, the CDR1 and CDR2 sequences are SGDLS and YYNGEE. V trim: 0 bases; J trim: 3 bases; unmatched bases: 0. The cysteine opens and the phenylalanine closes a CDR3 of 14 amino acids. Just the 42-base CDR3 DNA is kept, in frame starting at base 1. This receptor was obtained from a man aged 45-65 years who had recovered from COVID-19. The source material was PBMCs or T cells enriched from blood (not recorded which). The sequence joins TRBV9 to TRBJ1-2, with 9 bases matching TRBD1. The CDR3 reads as follows: CASSVGQGDYGYTF. The DNA reads as follows: TGTGCCAGCAGCGTAGGACAGGGGGACTATGGCTACACCTTC.